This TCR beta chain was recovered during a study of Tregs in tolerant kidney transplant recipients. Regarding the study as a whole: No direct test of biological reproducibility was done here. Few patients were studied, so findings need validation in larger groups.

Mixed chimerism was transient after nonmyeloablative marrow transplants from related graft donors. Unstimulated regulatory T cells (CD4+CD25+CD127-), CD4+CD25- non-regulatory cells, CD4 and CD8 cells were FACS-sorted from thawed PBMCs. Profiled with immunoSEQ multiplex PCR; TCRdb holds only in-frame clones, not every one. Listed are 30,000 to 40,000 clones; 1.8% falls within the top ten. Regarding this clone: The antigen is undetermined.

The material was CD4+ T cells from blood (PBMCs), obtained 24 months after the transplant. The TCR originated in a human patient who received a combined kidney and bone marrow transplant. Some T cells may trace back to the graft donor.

Incomplete CDR3 DNA: TGTGCCAGTAGTATTTTAACGGACTCAGGTGGCAATCAGCCC. Translation gives CASSILTDSGGNQP. The entire CDR3 reads CASSILTDSGGNQPQHF. The V and J genes are TRBV19 and TRBJ1-5; unclear D gene. The observed sequence ends 3 residues before the CDR3 terminus, with the missing tail filled in from the germline J gene. Trimming took 3 bases from V and 2 from J, leaving 17 bases between them. The CDR3 runs to 17 residues. The V gene's germline CDR1 is LNHDA and CDR2 SQIVND (reference sequence).